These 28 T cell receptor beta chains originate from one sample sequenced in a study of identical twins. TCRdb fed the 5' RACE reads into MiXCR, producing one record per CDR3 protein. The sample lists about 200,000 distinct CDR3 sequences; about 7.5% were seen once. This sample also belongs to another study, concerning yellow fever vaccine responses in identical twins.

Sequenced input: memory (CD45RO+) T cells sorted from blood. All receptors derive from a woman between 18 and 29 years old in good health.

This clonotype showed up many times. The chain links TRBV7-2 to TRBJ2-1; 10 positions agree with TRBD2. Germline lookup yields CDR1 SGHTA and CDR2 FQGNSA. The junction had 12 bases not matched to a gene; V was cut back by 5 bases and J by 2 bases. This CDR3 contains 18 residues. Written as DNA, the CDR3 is TGTGCCAGCAGCATTAGCGGGGGGTCCCGTGGGGCCTACAATGAGCAGTTCTTC. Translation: CASSISGGSRGAYNEQFF. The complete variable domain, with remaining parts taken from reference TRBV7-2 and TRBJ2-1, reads GAGVSQSPSNKVTEKGKDVELRCDPISGHTALYWYRQSLGQGLEFLIYFQGNSAPDKSGLPSDRFSAERTGGSVSTLTIQRTQQEDSAVYLCASSISGGSRGAYNEQFFGPGTRLTVL.

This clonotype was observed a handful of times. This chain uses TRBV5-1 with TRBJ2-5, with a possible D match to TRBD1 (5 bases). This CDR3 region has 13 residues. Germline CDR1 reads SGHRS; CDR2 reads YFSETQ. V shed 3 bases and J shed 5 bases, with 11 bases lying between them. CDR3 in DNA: TGCGCCAGCAGCTCCAGGGTAGGGGAGACCCAGTACTTC. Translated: CASSSRVGETQYF.

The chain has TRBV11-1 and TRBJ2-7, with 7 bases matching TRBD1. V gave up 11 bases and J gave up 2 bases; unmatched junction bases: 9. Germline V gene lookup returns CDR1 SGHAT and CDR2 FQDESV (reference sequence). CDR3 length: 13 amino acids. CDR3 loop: CAVEGTVTYEQYF. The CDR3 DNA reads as TGTGCCGTCGAGGGGACAGTGACCTACGAGCAGTACTTC.

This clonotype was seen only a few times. The CDR3: CASSATSSPYEQYF. CDR3 nucleotide sequence: TGTGCCAGCAGTGCGACTAGCAGTCCCTACGAGCAGTACTTC. This chain joins TRBV2 and TRBJ2-7; 7 bases align to TRBD2. CDR3 length: 14 residues. Germline CDR1 SNHLY, CDR2 FYNNEI. The ends lost 4 bases at V and 2 bases at J; junction bases unmatched: 5. The full variable domain, completed using reference TRBV2 and TRBJ2-7, is EPEVTQTPSHQVTQMGQEVILRCVPISNHLYFYWYRQILGQKVEFLVSFYNNEISEKSEIFDDQFSVERPDGSNFTLKIRSTKLEDSAMYFCASSATSSPYEQYFGPGTRLTVT.

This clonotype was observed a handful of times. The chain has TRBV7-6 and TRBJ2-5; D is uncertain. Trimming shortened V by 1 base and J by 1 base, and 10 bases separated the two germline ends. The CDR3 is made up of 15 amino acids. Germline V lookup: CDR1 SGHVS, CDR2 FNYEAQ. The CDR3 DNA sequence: TGTGCCAGCAGCTTAGTTGTGGCCTCCCAAGAGACCCAGTACTTC. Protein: CASSLVVASQETQYF.

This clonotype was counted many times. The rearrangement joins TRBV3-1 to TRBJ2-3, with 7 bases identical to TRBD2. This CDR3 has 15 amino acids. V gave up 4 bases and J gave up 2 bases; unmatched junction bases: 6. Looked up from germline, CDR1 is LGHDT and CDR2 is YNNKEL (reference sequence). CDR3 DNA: TGTGCCAGCAGCCCCGGGACTACTTACACAGATACGCAGTATTTT. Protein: CASSPGTTYTDTQYF.

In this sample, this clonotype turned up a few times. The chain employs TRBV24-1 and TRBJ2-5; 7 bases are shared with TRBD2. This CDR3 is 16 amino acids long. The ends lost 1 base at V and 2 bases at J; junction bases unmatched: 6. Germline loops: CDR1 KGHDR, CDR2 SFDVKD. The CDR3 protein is CATSDFKQRGQETQYF. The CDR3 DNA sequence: TGTGCCACCAGTGATTTTAAGCAGCGGGGACAAGAGACCCAGTACTTC.

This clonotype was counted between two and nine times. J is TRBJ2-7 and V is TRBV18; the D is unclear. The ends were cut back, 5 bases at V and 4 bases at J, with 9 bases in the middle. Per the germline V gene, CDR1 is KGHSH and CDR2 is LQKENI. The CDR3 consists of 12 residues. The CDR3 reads CASSEDGYEQYF. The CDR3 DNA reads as TGTGCCAGCTCAGAGGACGGATACGAGCAGTACTTC.

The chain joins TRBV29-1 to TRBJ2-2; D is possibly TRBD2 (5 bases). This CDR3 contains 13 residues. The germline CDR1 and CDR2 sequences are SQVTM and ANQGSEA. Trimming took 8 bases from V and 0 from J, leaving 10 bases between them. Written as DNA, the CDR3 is TGCAGCTATTCCGGGGCGAACACCGGGGAGCTGTTTTTT. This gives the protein CSYSGANTGELFF.

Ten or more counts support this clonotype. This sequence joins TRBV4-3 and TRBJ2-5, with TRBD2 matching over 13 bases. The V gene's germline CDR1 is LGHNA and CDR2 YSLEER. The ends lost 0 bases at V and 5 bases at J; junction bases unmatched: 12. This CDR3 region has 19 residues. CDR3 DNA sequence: TGCGCCAGCAGCCAAGAGGGGAGACCGACTAGCGGGAGGCTGGAGACCCAGTACTTC. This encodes CASSQEGRPTSGRLETQYF.

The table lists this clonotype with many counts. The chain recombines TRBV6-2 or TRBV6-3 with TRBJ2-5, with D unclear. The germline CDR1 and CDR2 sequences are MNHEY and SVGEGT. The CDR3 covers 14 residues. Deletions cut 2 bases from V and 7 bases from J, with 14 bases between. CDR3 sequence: CASSYPDVARTQYF. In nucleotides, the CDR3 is TGTGCCAGCAGTTACCCGGACGTTGCGCGGACCCAGTACTTC.

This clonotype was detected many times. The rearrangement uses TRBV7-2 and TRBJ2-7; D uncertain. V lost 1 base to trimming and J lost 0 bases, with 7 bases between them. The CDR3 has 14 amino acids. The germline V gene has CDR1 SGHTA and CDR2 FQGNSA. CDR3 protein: CASSLGYGSYEQYF. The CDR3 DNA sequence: TGTGCCAGCAGCTTAGGGTATGGCTCCTACGAGCAGTACTTC.

As DNA, the CDR3 is TGTGCCAGCAGTCGAGGACTACCCTACACCGGGGAGCTGTTTTTT. Residues: CASSRGLPYTGELFF. The chain carries TRBV12-3 or TRBV12-4 and TRBJ2-2; a possible D gene is TRBD2 (6 bases). The CDR3 consists of 15 residues. Trimming took off 5 bases at V and 3 bases at J, with 13 bases between the two ends.

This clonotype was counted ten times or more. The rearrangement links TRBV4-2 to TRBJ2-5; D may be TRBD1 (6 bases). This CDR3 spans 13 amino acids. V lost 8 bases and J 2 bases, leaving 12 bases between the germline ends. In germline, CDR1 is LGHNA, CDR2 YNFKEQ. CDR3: CASVERGQETQYF. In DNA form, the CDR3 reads TGTGCCAGCGTGGAAAGGGGGCAAGAGACCCAGTACTTC.

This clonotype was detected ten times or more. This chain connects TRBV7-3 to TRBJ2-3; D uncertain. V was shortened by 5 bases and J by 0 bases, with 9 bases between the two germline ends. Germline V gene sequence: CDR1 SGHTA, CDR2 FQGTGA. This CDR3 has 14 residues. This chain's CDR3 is CASSLDSSTDTQYF. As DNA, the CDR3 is TGTGCCAGCAGCCTAGACTCTAGCACAGATACGCAGTATTTT.

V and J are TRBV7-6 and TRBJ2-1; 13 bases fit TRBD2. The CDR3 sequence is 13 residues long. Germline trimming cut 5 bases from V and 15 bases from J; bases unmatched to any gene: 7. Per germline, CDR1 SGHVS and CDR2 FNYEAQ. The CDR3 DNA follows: TGTGCCAGCAGCGGCGGGACTAGCGGGATATTGTTCTTC. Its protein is CASSGGTSGILFF. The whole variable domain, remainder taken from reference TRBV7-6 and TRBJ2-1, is GAGVSQSPRYKVTKRGQDVALRCDPISGHVSLYWYRQALGQGPEFLTYFNYEAQQDKSGLPNDRFSAERPEGSISTLTIQRTEQRDSAMYRCASSGGTSGILFFGPGTRLTVL.

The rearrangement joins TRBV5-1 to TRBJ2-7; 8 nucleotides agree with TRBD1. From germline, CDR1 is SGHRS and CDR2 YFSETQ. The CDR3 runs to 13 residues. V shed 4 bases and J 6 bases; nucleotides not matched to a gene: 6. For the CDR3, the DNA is TGCGCCAGCAGCGAAGGACAGGGTGGCGAGCAGTACTTC. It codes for CASSEGQGGEQYF.

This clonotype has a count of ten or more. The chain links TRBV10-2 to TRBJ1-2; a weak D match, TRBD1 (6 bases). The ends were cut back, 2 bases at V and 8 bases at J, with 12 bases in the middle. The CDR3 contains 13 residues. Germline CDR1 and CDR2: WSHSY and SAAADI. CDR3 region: CASSENGGYGYTF. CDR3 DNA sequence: TGCGCCAGCAGTGAGAATGGGGGCTACGGCTACACCTTC.

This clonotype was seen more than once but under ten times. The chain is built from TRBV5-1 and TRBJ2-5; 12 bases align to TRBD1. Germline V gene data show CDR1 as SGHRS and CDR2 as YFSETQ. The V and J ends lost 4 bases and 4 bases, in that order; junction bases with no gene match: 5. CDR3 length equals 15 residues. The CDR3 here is CASSPEGQGAETQYF. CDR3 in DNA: TGCGCCAGCAGCCCAGAGGGACAGGGGGCAGAGACCCAGTACTTC.

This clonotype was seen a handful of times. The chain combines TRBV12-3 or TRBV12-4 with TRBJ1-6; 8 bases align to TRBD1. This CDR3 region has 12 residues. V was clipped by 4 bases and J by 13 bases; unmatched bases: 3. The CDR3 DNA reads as TGTGCCAGCAGTTCGGGACAGGCTCCCCTCCACTTT. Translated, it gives CASSSGQAPLHF.

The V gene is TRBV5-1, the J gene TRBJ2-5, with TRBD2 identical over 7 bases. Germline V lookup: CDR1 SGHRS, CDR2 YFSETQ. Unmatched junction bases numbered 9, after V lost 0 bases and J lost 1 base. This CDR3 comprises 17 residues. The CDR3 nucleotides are TGCGCCAGCAGCTTGGCCCTAGCGGTGACTTCCCAAGAGACCCAGTACTTC. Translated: CASSLALAVTSQETQYF.

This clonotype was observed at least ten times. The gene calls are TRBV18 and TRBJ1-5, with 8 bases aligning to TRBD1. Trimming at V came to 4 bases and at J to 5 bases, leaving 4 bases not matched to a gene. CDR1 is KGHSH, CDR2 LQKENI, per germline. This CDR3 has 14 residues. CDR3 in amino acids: CASSQTGGDQPQHF. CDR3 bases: TGTGCCAGCTCACAAACAGGGGGGGATCAGCCCCAGCATTTT.

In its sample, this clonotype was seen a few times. The DNA for the CDR3 is TGTGCCACCAGTGATCGGGCTAGCGGGAGAAACACAGATACGCAGTATTTT. It is translated as CATSDRASGRNTDTQYF. This rearrangement joins TRBV24-1 to TRBJ2-3, with 10 positions matching TRBD2. V shed 3 bases, J shed 2 bases, and the junction held 7 bases outside the gene matches. Germline V gives CDR1 KGHDR, CDR2 SFDVKD. The CDR3 has 17 residues.

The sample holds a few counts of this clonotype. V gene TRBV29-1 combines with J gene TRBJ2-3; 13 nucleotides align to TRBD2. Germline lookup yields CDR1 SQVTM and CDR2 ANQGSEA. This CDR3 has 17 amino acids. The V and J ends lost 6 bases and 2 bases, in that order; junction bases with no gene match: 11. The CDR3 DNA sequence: TGCAGCGTGGCCGGGACTAGCGGGATTGTGGACACAGATACGCAGTATTTT. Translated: CSVAGTSGIVDTDTQYF.

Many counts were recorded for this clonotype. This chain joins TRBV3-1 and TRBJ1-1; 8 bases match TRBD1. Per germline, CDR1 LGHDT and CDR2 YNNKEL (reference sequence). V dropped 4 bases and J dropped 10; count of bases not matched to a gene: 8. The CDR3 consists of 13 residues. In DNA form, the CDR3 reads TGTGCCAGCAGCCTGGGGGGGCAGGGGGCAGCTTTCTTT. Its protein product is CASSLGGQGAAFF.

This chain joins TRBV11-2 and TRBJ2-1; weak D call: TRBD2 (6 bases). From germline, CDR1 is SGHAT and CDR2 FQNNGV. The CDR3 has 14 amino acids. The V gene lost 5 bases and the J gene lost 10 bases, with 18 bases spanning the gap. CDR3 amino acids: CASSTWASAGEQFF. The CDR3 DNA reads TGTGCCAGCAGCACCTGGGCTAGCGCGGGGGAGCAGTTCTTC. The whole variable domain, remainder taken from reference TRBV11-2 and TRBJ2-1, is EAGVAQSPRYKIIEKRQSVAFWCNPISGHATLYWYQQILGQGPKLLIQFQNNGVVDDSQLPKDRFSAERLKGVDSTLKIQPAKLEDSAVYLCASSTWASAGEQFFGPGTRLTVL.

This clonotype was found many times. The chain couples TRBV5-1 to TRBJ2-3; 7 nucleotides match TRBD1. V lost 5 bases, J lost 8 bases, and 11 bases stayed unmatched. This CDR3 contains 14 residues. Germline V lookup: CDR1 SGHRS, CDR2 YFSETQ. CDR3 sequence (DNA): TGCGCCAGCAGTCGGCAGGGGGTACAGGGTACGCAGTATTTT. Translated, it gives CASSRQGVQGTQYF. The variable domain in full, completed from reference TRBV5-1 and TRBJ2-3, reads KAGVTQTPRYLIKTRGQQVTLSCSPISGHRSVSWYQQTPGQGLQFLFEYFSETQRNKGNFPGRFSGRQFSNSRSEMNVSTLELGDSALYLCASSRQGVQGTQYFGPGTRLTVL.

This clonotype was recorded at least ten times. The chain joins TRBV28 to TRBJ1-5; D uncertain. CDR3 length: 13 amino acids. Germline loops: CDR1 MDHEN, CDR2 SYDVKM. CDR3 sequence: CALAGGGNQPQHF. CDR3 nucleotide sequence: TGTGCTCTCGCAGGCGGCGGCAATCAGCCCCAGCATTTT.